The clone carrying this TCR beta chain was counted only a few times. V lost 5 bases and J 6 bases, leaving 17 bases between the germline ends. In germline, CDR1 is SGHVS, CDR2 FQNEAQ. The length of the CDR3 is 15 residues. This sample is part of a study of response to subunit inactivated influenza vaccine. MiXCR was run by TCRdb on the RT-PCR reads, yielding one entry per CDR3 protein. Of around 200,000 distinct CDR3 sequences listed, around 12% are singletons. These data also featured in a second study, about T cells expressing NK-cell markers. That report notes: 5'RACE template switching built TCR beta cDNA with unique molecular identifiers. Sorted CD3+CD56-NKG2C+, CD3+CD56+NKG2C+ and CD3+CD56+NKG2C- T cells supplied the TCR beta repertoires.

The source was CD8+ T cells sorted from PBMCs, collected 11 to 12 days after vaccination. The chain combines TRBV7-8 with TRBJ2-1, with a tentative D call TRBD1 (7 bases). The sequence came from a man aged 50-59 years who received an inactivated influenza vaccine. The DNA for the CDR3 is TGTGCCAGCAGCCGCGGGACAGCCTACATCAATGAGCAGTTCTTC. Amino acids: CASSRGTAYINEQFF.